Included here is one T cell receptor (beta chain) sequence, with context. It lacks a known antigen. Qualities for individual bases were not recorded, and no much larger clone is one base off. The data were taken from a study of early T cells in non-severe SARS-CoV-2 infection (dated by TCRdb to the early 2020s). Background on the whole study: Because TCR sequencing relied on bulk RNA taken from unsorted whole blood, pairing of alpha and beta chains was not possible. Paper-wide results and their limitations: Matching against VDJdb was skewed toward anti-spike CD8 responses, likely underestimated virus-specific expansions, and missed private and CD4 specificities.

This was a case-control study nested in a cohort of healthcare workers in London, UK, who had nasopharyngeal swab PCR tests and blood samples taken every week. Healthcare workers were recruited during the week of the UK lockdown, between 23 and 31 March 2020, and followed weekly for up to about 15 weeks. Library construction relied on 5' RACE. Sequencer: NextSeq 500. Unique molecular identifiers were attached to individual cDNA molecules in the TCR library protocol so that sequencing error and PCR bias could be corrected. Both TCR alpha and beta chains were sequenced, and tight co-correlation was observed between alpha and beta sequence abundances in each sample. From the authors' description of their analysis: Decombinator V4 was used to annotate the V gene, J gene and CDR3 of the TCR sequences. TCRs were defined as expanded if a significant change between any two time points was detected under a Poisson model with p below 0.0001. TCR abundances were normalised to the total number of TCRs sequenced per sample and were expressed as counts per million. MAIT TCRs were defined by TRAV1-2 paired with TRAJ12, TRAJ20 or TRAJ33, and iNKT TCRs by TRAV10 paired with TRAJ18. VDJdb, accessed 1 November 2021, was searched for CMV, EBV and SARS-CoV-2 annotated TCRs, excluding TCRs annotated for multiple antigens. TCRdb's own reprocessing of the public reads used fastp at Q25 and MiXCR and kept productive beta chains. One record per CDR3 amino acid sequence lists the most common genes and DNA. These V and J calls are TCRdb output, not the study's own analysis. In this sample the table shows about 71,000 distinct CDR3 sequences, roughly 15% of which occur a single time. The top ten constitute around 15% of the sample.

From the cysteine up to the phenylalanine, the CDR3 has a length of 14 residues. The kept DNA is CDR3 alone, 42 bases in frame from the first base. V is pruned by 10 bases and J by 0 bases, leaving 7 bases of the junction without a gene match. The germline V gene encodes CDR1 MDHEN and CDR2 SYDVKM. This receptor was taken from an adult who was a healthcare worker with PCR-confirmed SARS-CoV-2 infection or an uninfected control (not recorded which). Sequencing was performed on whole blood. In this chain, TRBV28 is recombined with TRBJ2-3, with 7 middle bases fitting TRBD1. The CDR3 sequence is CATLGTVSTDTQYF. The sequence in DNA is TGTGCCACTTTGGGGACAGTTAGCACAGATACGCAGTATTTT.